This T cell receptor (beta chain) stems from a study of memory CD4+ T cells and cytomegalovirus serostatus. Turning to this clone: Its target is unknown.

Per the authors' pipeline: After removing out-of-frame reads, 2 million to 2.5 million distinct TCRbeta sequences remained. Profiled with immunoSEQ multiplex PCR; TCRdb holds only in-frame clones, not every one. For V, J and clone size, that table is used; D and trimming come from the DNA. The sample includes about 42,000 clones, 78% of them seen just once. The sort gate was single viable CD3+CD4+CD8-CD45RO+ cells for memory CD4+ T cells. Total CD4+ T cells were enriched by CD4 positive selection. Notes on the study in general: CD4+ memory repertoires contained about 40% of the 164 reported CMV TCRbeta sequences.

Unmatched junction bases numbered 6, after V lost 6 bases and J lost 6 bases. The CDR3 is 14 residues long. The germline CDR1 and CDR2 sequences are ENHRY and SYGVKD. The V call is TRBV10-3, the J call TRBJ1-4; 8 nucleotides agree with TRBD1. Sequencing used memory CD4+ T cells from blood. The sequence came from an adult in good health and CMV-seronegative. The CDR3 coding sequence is TGTGCCATCAGCAGGGGGCGATCGGATGAAAAACTGTTTTTT. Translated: CAISRGRSDEKLFF.